The 10 T cell receptor beta chains below all came from one sample that was sequenced in a study of blood T cell repertoires in COVID-19 (dated by TCRdb to 2018 to 2020). Library generation was performed with the immunoSEQ multiplex PCR assay. TCRdb took over this immuneACCESS table, retaining in-frame rearrangements with V and J assigned. Such tables are incomplete; in checked studies, under half of the missing clones stem from an unresolved V gene, and the remainder is unexplained. Across this sample there are hundreds of thousands of clones, with roughly 89% seen only once. The ten largest clones take up 11% of the sample. Material for sequencing was peripheral blood. Receptors were obtained from a woman in her thirties with COVID-19, enrolled during active disease.

In its sample, this clone was seen once. The rearrangement joins TRBV2 to TRBJ2-5; D perhaps matches TRBD2 (5 bases). The CDR3 runs to 14 residues. V lost 11 bases to trimming and J lost 4 bases, with 20 bases between them. The germline V gene has CDR1 SNHLY and CDR2 FYNNEI. CDR3 nucleotides: TGTGCCTTACCAATTCAGGACTCCGGAGAGACCCAGTACTTC. The encoded protein is CALPIQDSGETQYF.

The gene calls are TRBV5-6 and TRBJ2-1; possible D gene TRBD1, 6 bases. This CDR3 region has 16 residues. Trimming removed 3 bases at V and 4 bases at J, with 17 bases between. The germline gives CDR1 SGHDT, CDR2 YYEEEE. In DNA form, the CDR3 reads TGTGCCAGCAGCTCCCTGGACAGAATATTATACAATGAGCAGTTCTTC. Residues: CASSSLDRILYNEQFF.

The chain is built from TRBV9 and TRBJ1-5, with 7 bases lining up with TRBD1. Per the germline V gene, CDR1 is SGDLS and CDR2 is YYNGEE. The V segment lost 2 bases and the J segment 7 bases; nucleotides outside the gene matches: 6. The CDR3 runs 14 residues. Here the CDR3 reads CASSVDRVSQPQHF. The CDR3, as DNA: TGTGCCAGCAGCGTCGACAGGGTTAGCCAGCCCCAGCATTTT.

The chain joins TRBV18 to TRBJ1-6, with 7 bases matching TRBD1. V trimming: 3 bases; J trimming: 9 bases; junction bases outside the gene matches: 5. Germline assignment: CDR1 KGHSH and CDR2 LQKENI. The CDR3 runs to 14 residues. The CDR3 nucleotides are TGTGCCAGCTCACCTGGAGGGGGCGGTTCACCCCTCCACTTT. Its protein product is CASSPGGGGSPLHF.

This clone has a single count. V is TRBV5-6 and J is TRBJ1-6, with unresolved D. The CDR3 has 14 amino acids. Trimming cost V 0 bases and J 8 bases, with 9 bases left between them. Germline lookup yields CDR1 SGHDT and CDR2 YYEEEE. The CDR3: CASSLDSVYSPLHF. CDR3 DNA sequence: TGTGCCAGCAGCTTGGACAGTGTTTATTCACCCCTCCACTTT.

The V and J genes are TRBV18 and TRBJ1-5; D is perhaps TRBD1 (6 bases). V was cut by 2 bases and J by 4 bases, with 12 bases left in between. This CDR3 has 15 residues. Germline CDR1 is KGHSH and CDR2 is LQKENI. CDR3 nucleotide sequence: TGTGCCAGCTCACCATTGAAACAGGGAAATCAGCCCCAGCATTTT. Its translation: CASSPLKQGNQPQHF.

This chain uses TRBV5-4 with TRBJ2-1, with 15 bases aligning to TRBD2. Germline CDR1 SGHNT, CDR2 YYREEE (reference sequence). This CDR3 comprises 17 residues. V shed 5 bases, J shed 4 bases, and the junction held 7 bases outside the gene matches. CDR3 residues: CASSGAGTSGGYNEQFF. CDR3 DNA sequence: TGTGCCAGCAGTGGTGCCGGGACTAGCGGGGGGTACAATGAGCAGTTCTTC.

The chain carries TRBV12-5 and TRBJ1-4, with 7 bases that match TRBD1. Germline loops: CDR1 LGHNT, CDR2 FRNRAP. The CDR3 runs to 16 residues. The ends lost 4 bases at V and 6 bases at J; junction bases unmatched: 11. The CDR3 is CASGWGTRQGDEKLFF. DNA for the CDR3: TGTGCTAGTGGTTGGGGTACAAGACAGGGCGATGAAAAACTGTTTTTT.

The chain joins TRBV4-1 to TRBJ1-6; TRBD1 agrees at 7 bases. V shed 0 bases, J shed 9 bases, and the junction held 11 bases outside the gene matches. Germline V gene sequence: CDR1 MGHRA, CDR2 YSYEKL. The CDR3 runs 17 residues. CDR3 residues: CASSQDGLQRGRSPLHF. DNA of the CDR3: TGCGCCAGCAGCCAAGACGGCCTTCAGAGGGGGCGTTCACCCCTCCACTTT.

The chain couples TRBV4-1 to TRBJ2-3, with TRBD2 as a possible D gene (5 bases). Trimming stripped 3 bases from V and 3 bases from J, with 16 bases between. This CDR3 contains 16 residues. CDR1 MGHRA and CDR2 YSYEKL come from the germline V gene. CDR3 nucleotides: TGCGCCAGCAGCCACCTAGGGCTAGCCGTTACAGATACGCAGTATTTT. This encodes CASSHLGLAVTDTQYF.